This T cell receptor (beta chain) was obtained from a study of CD8+CD57+ T cells in acquired aplastic anemia. In the study overall: Sorted CD4+ and CD8+ cells gave an average of roughly 3.2 ug of DNA.

Whoever was chosen for sequencing had shown CD8+CD57+ cell expansion by flow cytometry. No patient had been given any therapy when blood was sampled. This clonotype was counted ten times or more. As yet, its antigen is unknown. Study-wide findings and caveats: Patients were compared with controls for CD8+ Simpson's diversity, and no significant difference emerged.

V was shortened by 5 bases and J by 3 bases, with 5 bases between the two germline ends. CDR3 length: 11 residues. Germline V CDR1 and CDR2: SGHTA, FQGNSA. Genomic DNA was employed as the template in profiling TCR beta VDJ and CDR3. Each CDR3 protein is one row after TCRdb ran MiXCR on the reads. The data show 150,000 to 200,000 distinct CDR3 sequences, roughly half seen once. The genes are TRBV7-2 and TRBJ2-7; D is ambiguous. This sequence was found in a human donor with aplastic anemia. The specimen was sorted CD4+, CD8+, or CD8+CD57+ T cells (not recorded which) from PBMCs. The CDR3 protein is CASSTYYEQYF. CDR3 coding DNA: TGTGCCAGCAGCACCTACTACGAGCAGTACTTC.